The clone carrying this T cell receptor beta chain was seen only a few times. Its antigen is still unknown. Produced via immunoSEQ multiplex PCR; TCRdb's table is partial and in-frame only. The data contain about 1,400 clones, roughly 22% of them singletons. The data originate from a study of T cells in localized non-small cell lung cancer. Study observations and caveats: Heterogeneity remains possible because sequencing was limited to only one tumor region. In adjacent lung, a median roughly 53 of the top 100 tumor clones were found.

Trimming took 6 bases from V and 0 from J, leaving 5 bases between them. CDR1 is MNHGY and CDR2 is SAAAGT in the germline V gene. The CDR3 contains 12 residues. This sample comprised lung tumor tissue, obtained before any cancer treatment. The V gene is TRBV6-8, the J gene TRBJ2-5; the D is unclear. The receptor was isolated from a male donor aged 60 or over with stage III squamous cell lung carcinoma. The CDR3 region is CASRTNQETQYF. The CDR3 DNA is TGTGCCAGCAGGACCAACCAAGAGACCCAGTACTTC.